This T cell receptor beta chain was captured in a study of cytomegalovirus exposure and HLA in healthy donors (dated by TCRdb to 2016 to 2017). For the study in its entirety: In an earlier analysis of roughly 500 of the donors, 250 to 350 Gb of sequence data and 95 million to 130 million unique TCR beta sequences from about 190 million T cells were reported. To predict cytomegalovirus infection status, the study combined high-throughput TCR immunosequencing, statistical association of individual TCRs with disease status, and machine learning. Along with the approximately 650-subject first cohort, a separate validation cohort of over a hundred different subjects was used. Both class I and class II loci were covered by HLA typing, at four-digit resolution. Among some 400 genotyped donors of the cohort, an average of approximately 230,000 unique TCR beta nucleotide sequences were sequenced per donor, about a sixth of them non-productive. To study patterns of TCR occurrence, a later analysis re-analyzed previously published TCR beta repertoires from around 700 donors and added high-resolution HLA genotyping. An earlier analysis of several hundred of the donors applied high-throughput TCR beta sequencing to assess whether each TCR beta V gene segment acted as functional or pseudogenic. A later genetic analysis used genome-wide SNP genotypes for about 65% of the roughly 700 donors, treating that subset as a discovery cohort. Because of strong linkage in the cohort, roughly 5 DR-DQ haplotypes were treated as single units for association and clustering. The number of donors typed differed by locus, with about 629-630 for A, B, C, DRB1 and DQB1, 522 for DQA1, 600 to 610 for DPA1, and 400 to 490 for DPB1. All discovery cohort repertoires had been generated on a single sequencing platform. An early release that covered about 640 HLA-typed donors contained about 300 gigabases of sequencing data and 70 million to 100 million unique TCR sequences. Rather than using new phenotypic data, the later analysis identified candidate immune exposures from TCR beta sequences and from how often those sequences occurred across donors. Of the 300 to 450 genotyped donors, roughly 85% fell in the genetic ancestry cluster associated with self-reported Caucasian donors. Donor age, sex, ethnicity and CMV serostatus were collected together with the repertoire data. The T cell repertoires of 666 subjects were profiled by immunosequencing and related to cytomegalovirus serostatus. The study aimed to test whether cataloging public T cell receptors could reveal signatures of past pathogen exposure. Overall results and qualifications from the work: Strong co-occurrence of HLA alleles, especially DR and DQ, made assigning TCR associations to individual alleles difficult. A few of the identified cytomegalovirus-associated TCR beta chains were confirmed in vitro to be specific for cytomegalovirus antigens. HLA typing was unavailable for some donors at each locus, so association tests used only the typed subset. A later genetic analysis associated a missense DCLRE1C variant with V-gene and J-gene trimming of TCR beta chains, and an independent cohort replicated the association. A later analysis found that most CMV-associated TCR beta chains appeared HLA-restricted, with HLA associations seemingly driven largely by CMV exposure. In both the original and validation cohorts, the classifier was reported to diagnose cytomegalovirus status with high specificity and sensitivity. Some IMGT-functional V segments, including TRBV6-2 and TRBV6-3, could not be distinguished by the 87-base-pair reads and were therefore excluded. Linkage disequilibrium might explain the correlated functional status among segregating V segments, but an unknown experimental factor could not be excluded. CMV serostatus was the only immune exposure information available for the cohort. In an earlier analysis of some 540 of the donors, most TCR beta V segments appeared in productive rearrangements about 87% or about 30% of the time, broadly matching IMGT annotations. Most TCR sequences were seen in very few donors, while some public TCRs were found in many individuals. This cohort had only TCR beta chains sequenced, and the lack of alpha or paired-chain data limited which features could be detected. Over 15 rarely observed V segments, including chromosome 9 orphons, were excluded from the earlier analysis of several hundred of the donors because counts were too low. The study listed 150 to 200 TCR beta chains as associated with cytomegalovirus. Specific HLA alleles were associated with about 17,000 TCR beta sequences at a false discovery rate of 0.05 in a later analysis. Compared with equally common non-associated chains, HLA-associated TCR beta chains in a later analysis were more clonally expanded and had lower generation probabilities. It was suggested by the authors that the approach could potentially be generalized to other disease states and immunological phenotypes. According to a later analysis, TCR association rates differed among HLA loci, with DRB1 alleles showing the most associated TCRs and HLA-C alleles showing the fewest. The presence/absence analyses assumed that sequencing depth was roughly uniform across donors, and that assumption may not be true. A further reported finding was that TCR beta sequences accurately predicted the HLA-A and HLA-B alleles for most subjects in the first cohort. A cluster of highly shared sequence variants was judged likely to represent a technical artifact of the sequencing pipeline. In a later analysis, several top co-occurrence clusters were reported to appear linked to parvovirus B19, influenza, CMV and Epstein-Barr virus. According to a later genetic analysis, donors in an Asian-associated ancestry cluster had fewer N-insertions in productive TCRs than the approximately 630-donor mean.

Details on this clone: This clone's antigen is unknown. The record has no base qualities; no much larger clone is one base away.

The cohort consisted of 600 to 700 healthy bone marrow donors. At the time of sampling, every cohort member was nominally healthy, though immune exposures that went unrecorded were likely present. The donor was CMV seropositive and belonged to the group of 250 to 350 seropositive cohort members. Every donor gave a peripheral blood sample, and the peripheral blood mononuclear cells from that sample were used for TCR beta sequencing. Genomic DNA extraction from the blood cell samples was performed with the Qiagen DNeasy Blood Extraction Kit. Libraries came from the immunoSEQ multiplex PCR assay. The multiplex PCR relied on a mix of 60 forward primers for TCR Vbeta segments and 13 reverse primers for TCR Jbeta segments. The CDR3 region of rearranged TCR beta genes was amplified from genomic DNA by a multiplex PCR assay. The Illumina HiSeq System was used to sequence the amplified TCR beta libraries as 87-base-pair reads. On the study's bioinformatics: Across the 700 or so repertoires, a later analysis counted roughly 77 million unique TCR beta chains, 9.5 million to 13 million of which were shared by at least two donors. Raw reads were error-corrected and collapsed into unique sequences with a nearest-neighbor algorithm that merged closely related sequences to remove PCR and sequencing errors. CDR3 sequences were aligned to IMGT reference sequences to assign V, D and J gene segments. For a sequence to be retained, at least a six-nucleotide match to both a V gene segment and a J gene segment was required. Rearrangements were classified as productive when the CDR3 lacked stop codons and remained in frame with V and J, and all other rearrangements were classified as non-productive. CDR3 was defined by IMGT convention, running from the second conserved V-encoded cysteine to the conserved J-encoded phenylalanine. The earlier analysis of some 600 of the donors excluded sequences that lacked an unambiguous match to a single V gene segment. An earlier analysis of a few hundred of the donors called V segments functional above 56.7% productive rearrangements and segregating when the between-donor standard deviation exceeded 5%. A statistical classification framework was built for diagnosing cytomegalovirus status from the catalog of TCR beta chain sequences. A later analysis assigned V and J genes by comparing TCR nucleotide sequences with IMGT/GENE-DB human TR gene sequences. A later analysis assigned CDR3 sequences and most-parsimonious VDJ recombination scenarios with the TCRdist pipeline. In a later analysis, each TCR beta chain was defined by its CDR3 amino acid sequence together with its V-gene family, and reads lacking a unique V-gene family were excluded. As a way to deal with suspected cross-contamination and a sequencing artifact, a later analysis dropped hundreds of nucleotide sequences that were highly shared and had low generation probability. A later analysis calculated a clonal expansion index for each public chain from normalized within-repertoire ranks of inferred template counts. A later analysis computed generation probabilities with a VDJ recombination model fitted to out-of-frame rearrangements, and checked the results against IGoR. A later analysis scored TCR-TCR, TCR-HLA and TCR-CMV co-occurrence with hypergeometric tests, applying a repertoire-size bias correction to TCR pairs. False discovery rates were estimated in a later analysis by permuting HLA or CMV assignments 20 times. A later analysis grouped co-occurring TCRs with DBSCAN, adding TCRdist sequence similarity when clustering within HLA-allele-positive subsets. Co-occurrence clustering excluded repertoires with fewer than 30,000 or more than 120,000 public chains, plus five with anomalous nucleotide sharing. TCRdb stores this immuneACCESS table with in-frame sequences only. Part of the clones is absent; in the studies checked, under half of the shortfall reflects unresolved V genes, and no reason is known for the rest. Clone size and V and J calls were adopted from that table, with D and trimming inferred from the DNA. The sample table shows 99,000 or so clones, and over 9.5% are seen once. The top ten hold approximately 15% of the sample.

V is cut by 2 bases and J by 5 bases, and the space between the germline ends is 13 bases. Based on the germline V gene, the CDR1 and CDR2 sequences are SGHVS and FNYEAQ. Its CDR3 holds 15 amino acids, cysteine through phenylalanine. The read is trimmed to its CDR3 DNA, 45 bases read in frame from base 1. The receptor chain draws on TRBV7-6 and TRBJ2-1, with TRBD2 as a weak D call on 5 bases. This TCR came from a man aged 40-49 years in good health and CMV-seropositive. Sequenced material: PBMCs. CDR3 protein: CASSLWMAADNEQFF. The bases read TGTGCCAGCAGCTTATGGATGGCAGCGGACAATGAGCAGTTCTTC. Supplemented by the reference TRBV7-6 and TRBJ2-1 proteins around the CDR3, the complete variable domain is GAGVSQSPRYKVTKRGQDVALRCDPISGHVSLYWYRQALGQGPEFLTYFNYEAQQDKSGLPNDRFSAERPEGSISTLTIQRTEQRDSAMYRCASSLWMAADNEQFFGPGTRLTVL.